The next 7 T cell receptor beta chains were all read from a single sample in a study of cytomegalovirus exposure and HLA in healthy donors. Libraries were prepared by immunoSEQ multiplex PCR; TCRdb keeps only in-frame clonotypes and omits some of them. Counted here are 110,000 or so clones, about 85% occurring once; the ten biggest clones make up around 2.7%. Sequencing was performed on PBMCs. The receptors were sampled from a woman under 30 in good health and CMV-seronegative.

The table lists this clone with a count of one. The chain has TRBV5-1 and TRBJ2-1; 15 bases fit TRBD2. This CDR3 spans 16 amino acids. Trimming at V came to 1 base and at J to 6 bases, leaving 2 bases not matched to a gene. Germline CDR1 is SGHRS and CDR2 is YFSETQ. The DNA for the CDR3 is TGCGCCAGCAGCTTGTGGACTAGCGGGGGGGCCAATGAGCAGTTCTTC. Amino acids: CASSLWTSGGANEQFF.

This clone was seen a handful of times. This chain connects TRBV6-1 to TRBJ1-2, with D possibly matching TRBD1 (6 bases). V was trimmed by 6 bases and J by 5 bases, leaving 13 bases between them. Per germline, CDR1 MNHNS and CDR2 SASEGT. CDR3 size: 13 residues. The CDR3 sequence is CASSPGQRYGYTF. Written as DNA, the CDR3 is TGTGCCAGCAGCCCCGGACAGAGATATGGCTACACCTTC.

The chain carries TRBV15 and TRBJ2-1; TRBD2 matches at 10 bases. The CDR3 has 19 amino acids. With 0 bases clipped from V and 4 bases from J, the junction kept 12 bases outside the gene matches. The V gene's germline CDR1 is LNHNV and CDR2 YYDKDF (reference sequence). The CDR3 region is CATSRDLPLAGGPYNEQFF. CDR3 in DNA: TGTGCCACCAGCAGAGATCTTCCCTTAGCGGGGGGTCCTTACAATGAGCAGTTCTTC.

This clone was seen a few times. The chain joins TRBV9 to TRBJ2-2; TRBD2 matches at 14 bases. Germline CDR1 SGDLS, CDR2 YYNGEE. The CDR3 runs 16 residues. V dropped 3 bases and J dropped 6; count of bases not matched to a gene: 4. In nucleotides, the CDR3 is TGTGCCAGCAGCGGACTAGCGGGGGGGCTCGCCGGGGAGCTGTTTTTT. Protein sequence: CASSGLAGGLAGELFF.

The chain is built from TRBV19 and TRBJ1-2, with D possibly TRBD1 on 5 matching bases. The germline gives CDR1 LNHDA, CDR2 SQIVND (reference sequence). The CDR3 is made up of 14 amino acids. V lost 4 bases and J lost 2, with 11 bases in between. The chain's CDR3 is CASSTGKGNYGYTF. CDR3 in DNA: TGTGCCAGTAGTACAGGGAAAGGGAACTATGGCTACACCTTC. Full variable domain (missing parts from reference TRBV19 and TRBJ1-2): DGGITQSPKYLFRKEGQNVTLSCEQNLNHDAMYWYRQDPGQGLRLIYYSQIVNDFQKGDIAEGYSVSREKKESFPLTVTSAQKNPTAFYLCASSTGKGNYGYTFGSGTRLTVV.

The V gene is TRBV6-1, the J gene TRBJ1-2; 7 bases agree with TRBD1. J lost 6 bases, V lost 2 bases, and 9 bases had no gene match. The germline V gene encodes CDR1 MNHNS and CDR2 SASEGT. The CDR3 is 15 amino acids. CDR3 region: CASSERVQGVNGYTF. The DNA for the CDR3 is TGTGCCAGCAGTGAAAGGGTTCAGGGGGTAAATGGCTACACCTTC.

The chain joins TRBV18 to TRBJ2-7, with 12 bases that match TRBD1. The V gene's germline CDR1 is KGHSH and CDR2 LQKENI. The CDR3 spans 15 residues. J gave up 6 bases and V 3 bases, and 6 bases lay outside the gene matches. As DNA, the CDR3 is TGTGCCAGCTCACCGGGACAGGGGGCGACTAGCGAGCAGTACTTC. Translating it yields CASSPGQGATSEQYF.